What follows are 21 T cell receptor beta chains derived from one specimen sequenced in a study of blood T cell repertoires in COVID-19. Sequencing was performed with immunoSEQ multiplex PCR; in TCRdb, only in-frame clones are kept and a portion is missing. The table lists 500,000 to 600,000 clones, about 88% of them singletons. Specimen: peripheral blood. The source is a woman aged 45-65 years with COVID-19, enrolled during active disease.

This chain connects TRBV7-9 to TRBJ2-7, with 9 bases fitting TRBD1. Germline lookup yields CDR1 SEHNR and CDR2 FQNEAQ (reference sequence). Losses at the gene ends were 3 bases for V and 5 bases for J; bases not matched to a gene: 5. The CDR3 sequence is 14 residues long. The CDR3 sequence is CASSFWDRDHEQYF. The CDR3 DNA sequence: TGTGCCAGCAGCTTCTGGGACAGGGACCACGAGCAGTACTTC.

The genes are TRBV30 and TRBJ1-5; D uncertain. With 2 bases removed from V and 4 bases from J, the gap between germline ends came to 15 bases. The CDR3 sequence is 15 residues long. Germline V lookup: CDR1 GTSNPN, CDR2 SVGIG (reference sequence). The CDR3 is CAWSQYSGFNQPQHF. The CDR3 DNA reads TGTGCCTGGAGTCAGTATTCGGGGTTTAATCAGCCCCAGCATTTT. Full variable domain (rest looked up from reference TRBV30 and TRBJ1-5): SQTIHQWPATLVQPVGSPLSLECTVEGTSNPNLYWYRQAAGRGLQLLFYSVGIGQISSEVPQNLSASRPQDRQFILSSKKLLLSDSGFYLCAWSQYSGFNQPQHFGDGTRLSIL.

This clone was detected once. The chain joins TRBV7-9 to TRBJ1-1, with TRBD1 matching over 8 bases. In germline, CDR1 is SEHNR, CDR2 FQNEAQ (reference sequence). Trimming took 7 bases from V and 4 from J; bases not matched to a gene: 2. This CDR3 contains 12 residues. CDR3 protein: CASTDRGTEAFF. CDR3 coding DNA: TGTGCCAGCACCGACAGGGGCACTGAAGCTTTCTTT.

In nucleotides, the CDR3 is TGCGCCAGCAGCTTGGTCCGGGAGGGTGAGCAGTTCTTC. This sequence encodes CASSLVREGEQFF. The chain employs TRBV5-1 and TRBJ2-1; 8 bases fit TRBD2. Trimming cost V 0 bases and J 9 bases; bases outside gene matches: 2. CDR3 length equals 13 residues. The germline gives CDR1 SGHRS, CDR2 YFSETQ.

CDR3 coding DNA: TGTGCCAGCAGTTACGTTTGGGGAGGTAATCAGCCCCAGCATTTT. The encoded protein is CASSYVWGGNQPQHF. V usage is TRBV6-6 and J usage is TRBJ1-5, with D unclear. Trimming stripped 2 bases from V and 4 bases from J, with 12 bases between. The CDR3 extends over 15 amino acids. Germline values: CDR1 MNHNY, CDR2 SVGAGI (reference sequence).

The chain uses TRBV3-1 (or the pseudogene TRBV3-2) and TRBJ1-1; D perhaps matches TRBD1 (6 bases). V was shortened by 5 bases and J by 5 bases, with 12 bases between the two germline ends. The CDR3 is made up of 13 amino acids. Germline-derived CDR1 and CDR2 are LGHDT and YNNKEL (reference sequence). The CDR3 is CASSSTGRTEAFF. CDR3 in DNA: TGTGCCAGCAGCTCCACAGGGAGAACTGAAGCTTTCTTT.

This sequence joins TRBV18 and TRBJ1-5; D gene unclear. There are 15 residues in the CDR3. The germline V gene encodes CDR1 KGHSH and CDR2 LQKENI. The V end was cut by 3 bases, the J end by 3 bases, with 12 bases between. CDR3: CASSPTRVLNQPQHF. For the CDR3, the DNA is TGTGCCAGCTCACCCACGAGGGTTCTCAATCAGCCCCAGCATTTT.

V is TRBV6-5 and J is TRBJ1-4, with 11 positions matching TRBD1. The V gene's germline CDR1 is MNHEY and CDR2 SVGAGI. J lost 8 bases, V lost 4 bases, and 6 bases had no gene match. The CDR3 has 15 amino acids. CDR3: CASSWTGGRREKLFF. The DNA of the CDR3 is TGTGCCAGCAGTTGGACAGGGGGCCGTAGAGAAAAACTGTTTTTT.

J is TRBJ1-1 and V is TRBV7-9; D is unclear. This CDR3 region has 14 residues. Looked up from germline, CDR1 is SEHNR and CDR2 is FQNEAQ (reference sequence). The germline V and J ends were trimmed by 4 bases and 2 bases, with 11 bases remaining between them. CDR3 sequence (DNA): TGTGCCAGCAGCTCCCCATTGGCCAACACTGAAGCTTTCTTT. Protein sequence: CASSSPLANTEAFF.

The V and J genes are TRBV9 and TRBJ1-5; a weak D match, TRBD1 (6 bases). Germline CDR1 and CDR2: SGDLS and YYNGEE. Deletions cut 3 bases from V and 5 bases from J, with 15 bases between. The CDR3 length is 15 residues. The CDR3: CASSGTGQSDQPQHF. Written as DNA, the CDR3 is TGTGCCAGCAGCGGGACCGGACAGTCTGATCAGCCCCAGCATTTT.

This chain links TRBV29-1 with TRBJ1-5; D unresolved. V lost 5 bases and J lost 3, with 11 bases in between. CDR1 is SQVTM, CDR2 ANQGSEA, per germline. This CDR3 region has 13 residues. The CDR3 region has the DNA TGCAGCGTTACTGACACGATCAATCAGCCCCAGCATTTT. This codes for CSVTDTINQPQHF.

A single count supports this clone. The chain uses TRBV29-1 and TRBJ2-4, with D possibly being TRBD2 (6 bases). The CDR3 has 14 residues. Germline-derived CDR1 and CDR2 are SQVTM and ANQGSEA. The V gene lost 3 bases and the J gene lost 3 bases, with 12 bases spanning the gap. CDR3 nucleotide sequence: TGCAGCGTTGAGGGGGAGGTTGGCAAAAACATTCAGTACTTC. It is translated as CSVEGEVGKNIQYF. The full variable domain, rest sourced from reference TRBV29-1 and TRBJ2-4, is SAVISQKPSRDICQRGTSLTIQCQVDSQVTMMFWYRQQPGQSLTLIATANQGSEATYESGFVIDKFPISRPNLTFSTLTVSNMSPEDSSIYLCSVEGEVGKNIQYFGAGTRLSVL.

In regard to this clone: With only one base between it and a far larger clone, this is likely a read error. The chain employs TRBV7-9 and TRBJ2-7, with 7 nucleotides matching TRBD1. The junction had 1 base not matched to a gene; V was cut back by 8 bases and J by 0 bases. The CDR3 contains 12 residues. Germline-derived CDR1 and CDR2 are SEHNR and FQNEAQ (reference sequence). CDR3 loop: CASRQGSYEQYF. CDR3 nucleotide sequence: TGTGCCAGCCGACAGGGCTCCTACGAGCAGTACTTC.

The chain links TRBV18 to TRBJ2-1; 9 nucleotides match TRBD1. Germline trimming cut 0 bases from V and 9 bases from J; bases unmatched to any gene: 6. The CDR3 runs 15 residues. Germline loops: CDR1 KGHSH, CDR2 LQKENI. CDR3 sequence (DNA): TGTGCCAGCTCACCACCGGGACAGGGAAGGACTGAGCAGTTCTTC. This gives the protein CASSPPGQGRTEQFF.

J is TRBJ1-1 and V is TRBV9; tentative D call: TRBD1 (6 bases). CDR1 is SGDLS and CDR2 is YYNGEE in the germline V gene. There are 15 residues in the CDR3. Trimming pared 1 base from V and 6 bases from J, leaving 16 bases between. DNA of the CDR3: TGTGCCAGCAGCGTATGGGAGGGGGGAGGCGCTGAAGCTTTCTTT. Its translation is CASSVWEGGGAEAFF. The full variable domain, with the rest looked up from reference TRBV9 and TRBJ1-1, is DSGVTQTPKHLITATGQRVTLRCSPRSGDLSVYWYQQSLDQGLQFLIQYYNGEERAKGNILERFSAQQFPDLHSELNLSSLELGDSALYFCASSVWEGGGAEAFFGQGTRLTVV.

The CDR3 loop reads CASSLDRLAGTYEQYF. CDR3 DNA: TGTGCCAGCAGCTTAGATAGACTAGCGGGGACCTACGAGCAGTACTTC. The chain couples TRBV11-2 to TRBJ2-7; 11 positions match TRBD2. The J segment lost 2 bases and the V segment lost 0 bases, leaving 3 bases of the junction unmatched. Germline V gene data show CDR1 as SGHAT and CDR2 as FQNNGV. This CDR3 is built from 16 residues.

This clone occurred once. The gene calls are TRBV10-2 and TRBJ2-2, with D perhaps matching TRBD2 (5 bases). V was cut by 7 bases and J by 4 bases, with 19 bases left in between. Looked up from germline, CDR1 is WSHSY and CDR2 is SAAADI. The CDR3 runs to 16 residues. CDR3 sequence: CASNEGRPFGTGELFF. The CDR3 DNA is TGCGCCAGCAACGAGGGAAGACCTTTCGGCACCGGGGAGCTGTTTTTT.

This clone was detected once. The chain has TRBV11-2 and TRBJ2-7, with no clear D. CDR3 length equals 14 residues. The germline gives CDR1 SGHAT, CDR2 FQNNGV. V dropped 0 bases and J dropped 1 base, with 7 bases sitting between them. CDR3 DNA: TGTGCCAGCAGCTTAGATCCCAATTCCTACGAGCAGTACTTC. Its protein is CASSLDPNSYEQYF. The complete variable domain, with remaining parts taken from reference TRBV11-2 and TRBJ2-7, reads EAGVAQSPRYKIIEKRQSVAFWCNPISGHATLYWYQQILGQGPKLLIQFQNNGVVDDSQLPKDRFSAERLKGVDSTLKIQPAKLEDSAVYLCASSLDPNSYEQYFGPGTRLTVT.

There are a few counts of this clone. The chain has TRBV2 and TRBJ1-1; 10 positions match TRBD1. The germline CDR1 and CDR2 sequences are SNHLY and FYNNEI. This CDR3 has 15 residues. Trimming removed 6 bases from V and 0 bases from J; junction bases left unmatched: 4. The CDR3 DNA reads as TGTGCCAGCAGAAGACAGGGGGCCGTGAACACTGAAGCTTTCTTT. Encoded protein: CASRRQGAVNTEAFF.

The table lists this clone with a count of one. The V call is TRBV12-3 or TRBV12-4, the J call TRBJ1-2, with unresolved D. Between the trimmed V and J ends, which lost 3 bases and 8 bases, there was a span of 13 bases. The CDR3 loop spans 13 amino acids. The CDR3 loop is CASSFASRGGYTF. Written as DNA, the CDR3 is TGTGCCAGCAGTTTTGCGTCGAGAGGGGGCTACACCTTC.

This clone was seen once. The chain combines TRBV12-1 with TRBJ1-3; whether TRBD1, the table's D call, matches the DNA was not checked. TRBV12-1 is listed as a pseudogene. This CDR3 region has 20 residues. In nucleotides, the CDR3 is TGTGCCAGCAGCTGCTCACCCGGTACAGGGGTAGACTCTTCGGGAAACACCATATATTTT. Encoded protein: CASSCSPGTGVDSSGNTIYF.